This note documents a single T cell receptor beta chain sequence. Its antigen is unknown. These data come from a study of lymphopenia after photon versus proton radiotherapy. Study-wide results and caveats: After the lymphocyte nadir, photon-treated repertoires showed oligoclonal expansion, especially of CD8+ Temra cells.

TCRdb keeps only in-frame clones here, not all; method: immunoSEQ multiplex PCR. Among tens of thousands of clones listed, about 89% were seen once. Per germline, CDR1 SQVTM and CDR2 ANQGSEA. V trimming: 1 base; J trimming: 1 base; junction bases outside the gene matches: 9. This CDR3 is built from 18 residues. This material consisted of peripheral blood, taken from a patient treated with proton-based radiotherapy. The rearrangement joins TRBV29-1 to TRBJ2-2; TRBD1 matches at 10 bases. This clonotype originated in a man aged 80 or over with esophageal cancer. CDR3 DNA: TGCAGCGTTGAAGCTGGGGCTGACAGGGGGCTGAACACCGGGGAGCTGTTTTTT. Its protein product is CSVEAGADRGLNTGELFF.